What follows is one TCR beta chain and its context. The sample comes from a study of blood T cell repertoires in COVID-19. From germline, CDR1 is LGHDT and CDR2 YNNKEL (reference sequence). The CDR3 runs to 16 residues. With 3 bases clipped from V and 1 base from J, the junction kept 7 bases outside the gene matches. TCRdb keeps only in-frame clones here, not all; method: immunoSEQ multiplex PCR. The sample includes 150,000 to 200,000 clones, 70% to 90% of them seen just once. The sequenced material came from peripheral blood. The clonotype originates from a human donor in a cohort sampled during active COVID-19. The genes are TRBV3-1 (or the pseudogene TRBV3-2) and TRBJ1-1, with 8 bases matching TRBD1. DNA for the CDR3: TGTGCCAGCAGCCACAGGACAGGGCTTGGGAACACTGAAGCTTTCTTT. It codes for CASSHRTGLGNTEAFF.